Listed below are T cell receptor beta chains from one sample, sequenced in a study of blood T cell repertoires in COVID-19. Method: immunoSEQ multiplex PCR; TCRdb's copy keeps in-frame clones and lacks some. The data hold fewer than 200,000 clones, with roughly 83% observed a single time. Sequencing was done on a sample of peripheral blood. These receptors all come from a human donor in a cohort sampled during active COVID-19. The CDR3 runs from the conserved cysteine through the conserved F or W. D genes are given only for firm matches. Not every row has a clone size; where given, it reads once, few, many or a size class.

length,V,size,D,J,CDR3,DNA
15,TRBV6-5,NA,NA,TRBJ1-4,CATSGGGAPNEKLFF,TGTGCCACCTCGGGAGGGGGTGCCCCTAATGAAAAACTGTTTTTT
14,TRBV7-2,NA,NA,TRBJ1-2,CASSLYRVSGGYTF,TGTGCCAGCAGCTTATACAGGGTTAGTGGAGGCTACACCTTC
15,TRBV6-5,NA,NA,TRBJ1-6,CASSHPGWYNSPLHF,TGTGCCAGCAGTCATCCAGGGTGGTATAATTCACCCCTCCACTTT
17,TRBV7-2,NA,TRBD1,TRBJ2-6,CARNALGTGIGANVLTF,TGTGCCCGAAACGCACTGGGGACAGGGATCGGAGCCAACGTCCTGACTTTC
13,TRBV29-1,NA,NA,TRBJ1-1,CSVERGQNTEAFF,TGCAGCGTTGAAAGGGGACAGAACACTGAAGCTTTCTTT
14,TRBV4-3,NA,TRBD1,TRBJ1-1,CASSQEGGQGLAFF,TGCGCCAGCAGCCAAGAAGGGGGACAGGGTCTGGCTTTCTTT
13,TRBV7-3,once,NA,TRBJ2-7,CASSSDPAGEQYF,TGTGCCAGCAGCTCGGACCCCGCGGGCGAGCAGTACTTC
17,TRBV28,NA,TRBD1,TRBJ1-2,CASSSAGTGATNYGYTF,TGTGCCAGCAGTTCCGCCGGGACAGGGGCGACTAACTATGGCTACACCTTC
11,TRBV16,NA,NA,TRBJ2-7,CASSRVDEQYF,TGTGCCAGCAGCCGCGTTGACGAGCAGTACTTC
15,TRBV28,NA,NA,TRBJ2-5,CASSPPDGNQETQYF,TGTGCCAGCAGCCCCCCCGACGGGAACCAAGAGACCCAGTACTTC
13,TRBV20-1,NA,NA,TRBJ1-1,CSASLTANTEAFF,TGCAGTGCTAGTCTGACAGCGAACACTGAAGCTTTCTTT
14,TRBV11-2,NA,TRBD1,TRBJ2-7,CASSRQGATYEQYF,TGTGCCAGCAGCCGACAGGGGGCCACCTACGAGCAGTACTTC
12,TRBV27,NA,NA,TRBJ1-6,CASSPINSPLHF,TGTGCCAGCAGCCCTATTAATTCACCCCTCCACTTT
13,TRBV3-1/TRBV3-2,NA,NA,TRBJ1-3,CASNPTGLNTIYF,TGTGCCAGCAACCCGACAGGTTTAAACACCATATATTTT
15,TRBV7-9,NA,TRBD1,TRBJ1-1,CASSKTGGLYTEAFF,TGTGCCAGCAGCAAAACAGGGGGCTTGTACACTGAAGCTTTCTTT
15,TRBV18,NA,TRBD2,TRBJ2-1,CASSPGTSGNNEQFF,TGTGCCAGCTCACCCGGGACTAGCGGGAACAATGAGCAGTTCTTC
13,TRBV7-9,NA,TRBD2,TRBJ2-7,CASSFSGAYEQYF,TGTGCCAGCAGCTTTAGCGGGGCGTACGAGCAGTACTTC
15,TRBV9,NA,NA,TRBJ2-1,CASSVGGDAYNEQFF,TGTGCCAGCAGCGTAGGCGGGGACGCGTACAATGAGCAGTTCTTC
12,TRBV19,NA,TRBD2,TRBJ2-7,CASSFGGGEQYF,TGTGCCAGTAGTTTCGGCGGGGGCGAGCAGTACTTC
13,TRBV25-1,NA,NA,TRBJ2-7,CASSTPSSYEQYF,TGTGCCAGCAGTACTCCGAGCTCCTACGAGCAGTACTTC
12,TRBV28,few,NA,TRBJ1-2,CASSQDRHGYTF,TGTGCCAGCAGTCAAGACAGGCATGGCTACACCTTC
14,TRBV5-5,NA,TRBD1,TRBJ1-4,CASSLQGDREKLFF,TGTGCCAGCAGCTTACAGGGGGATCGAGAAAAACTGTTTTTT
14,TRBV9,NA,NA,TRBJ1-1,CASSGGAEYTEAFF,TGTGCCAGCAGCGGGGGCGCGGAATACACTGAAGCTTTCTTT
16,TRBV6-5,NA,TRBD2,TRBJ2-7,CASSYGLGSGAYEQYF,TGTGCCAGCAGTTACGGGCTTGGTAGCGGGGCCTACGAGCAGTACTTC
13,TRBV4-3,NA,TRBD2,TRBJ2-1,CASSGLAGVEQFF,TGCGCCAGCAGCGGACTAGCGGGAGTTGAGCAGTTCTTC
17,TRBV7-2,NA,NA,TRBJ2-7,CASSPAPRGRQTYEQYF,TGTGCCAGCAGCCCCGCGCCACGGGGGAGGCAGACCTACGAGCAGTACTTC
17,TRBV7-9,NA,TRBD1,TRBJ2-7,CASSPHAGQGRRLEQYF,TGTGCCAGCAGCCCGCATGCGGGACAGGGTAGAAGGCTCGAGCAGTACTTC
15,TRBV11-1,NA,TRBD2,TRBJ2-7,CASSSLAGGLQEQYF,TGTGCCAGCAGCTCACTAGCGGGGGGGCTTCAAGAGCAGTACTTC
14,TRBV9,NA,NA,TRBJ2-3,CASTKGGPADTQYF,TGTGCCAGCACTAAAGGAGGGCCCGCAGATACGCAGTATTTT
17,TRBV9,once,TRBD2,TRBJ2-1,CASSPQERGGRYNEQFF,TGTGCCAGCAGCCCGCAGGAGCGGGGGGGCAGGTACAATGAGCAGTTCTTC
15,TRBV29-1,once,TRBD2,TRBJ2-3,CSVEKSGGTSDTQYF,TGCAGCGTTGAAAAGAGCGGGGGGACCTCAGATACGCAGTATTTT
14,TRBV10-3,NA,NA,TRBJ2-1,CAISPGGRGNEQFF,TGTGCCATCAGTCCCGGGGGTAGGGGCAATGAGCAGTTCTTC
12,TRBV12-3/TRBV12-4,NA,NA,TRBJ2-3,CASSSGTDTQYF,TGTGCCAGCAGTTCCGGCACAGATACGCAGTATTTT